This T cell receptor (beta chain) was profiled in a study of blood T cell repertoires in COVID-19. As for the study in general: Both acute and convalescent COVID-19 samples were obtained from the United States, Italy and Spain. T cells, B-cell-depleted T cells, or PBMCs provided the cDNA or gDNA that served as material.

In the authors' workflow: Estimation of nucleated cell counts relied on the amplification of reference gene primers. Sequenced by immunoSEQ multiplex PCR; TCRdb stores in-frame clones only, minus some. V and J calls and clone size follow that table, whereas D and trimming were derived from the DNA. The sample has roughly 200,000 clones, more than 65% seen once. The CDR3 is 16 residues long. Germline V gene data show CDR1 as SGHRS and CDR2 as YFSETQ. V was pared by 0 bases and J by 6 bases, with 16 bases between. The J gene is TRBJ2-1, the V gene TRBV5-1; D is unclear. The source is a woman of 80 years or more with acute or convalescent COVID-19. Sequenced material: peripheral blood. The CDR3 DNA reads TGCGCCAGCAGCTTGGAAGGAGATCCTACCGGCAATGAGCAGTTCTTC. This encodes CASSLEGDPTGNEQFF.